Listed below are T cell receptor beta chains from one sample, sequenced in a study of cytomegalovirus exposure and HLA in healthy donors. Sequenced by immunoSEQ multiplex PCR; TCRdb stores in-frame clones only, minus some. The sample comprises under 200,000 clones, roughly 80% of which are singletons, and less than 7% rests with the top ten. Sequencing input: PBMCs. The source of these receptors is a middle-aged man in good health and CMV-seropositive. The CDR3 runs from the conserved cysteine through the conserved F or W. D genes are given only for firm matches. Not all rows give a size; the values are once, few, many and, for expanded clones, a class.

abundance	d_gene	v_gene	j_gene	CDR3aa	CDR3nt
-	-	TRBV28	TRBJ2-5	CASSSGTGEETQYF	TGTGCCAGCAGTTCGGGTACGGGGGAAGAGACCCAGTACTTC
once	-	TRBV6-5	TRBJ2-5	CASSSPRGGRGTQYF	TGTGCCAGCAGTTCCCCTAGGGGGGGCCGTGGGACCCAGTACTTC
-	-	TRBV29-1	TRBJ1-1	CSVVEGNVEAFF	TGCAGCGTTGTGGAGGGTAATGTTGAAGCTTTCTTT
-	TRBD1	TRBV6-5	TRBJ2-7	CASSYRTGSEQYF	TGTGCCAGCAGTTACAGGACAGGGTCCGAGCAGTACTTC
few	-	TRBV7-3	TRBJ2-7	CASSSPTGYEQYF	TGTGCCAGCAGCTCTCCTACGGGGTACGAGCAGTACTTC
-	-	TRBV10-2	TRBJ2-3	CASTPQAGARDTQYF	TGCGCCAGCACCCCCCAGGCAGGGGCAAGAGATACGCAGTATTTT
-	TRBD1	TRBV5-1	TRBJ1-5	CASSVGQGNQPQHF	TGCGCCAGCAGCGTCGGACAGGGGAATCAGCCCCAGCATTTT
-	TRBD1	TRBV5-4	TRBJ1-2	CASSSRTGGAKSGYTF	TGTGCCAGCAGCTCAAGGACAGGGGGCGCGAAAAGTGGCTACACCTTC
-	TRBD1	TRBV5-4	TRBJ1-5	CASSLDRGPNQPQHF	TGTGCCAGCAGCCTGGACAGGGGGCCTAATCAGCCCCAGCATTTT
once	-	TRBV7-9	TRBJ1-5	CASSATGSYSNQPQHF	TGTGCCAGCAGCGCAACAGGGTCTTATAGCAATCAGCCCCAGCATTTT